This T cell receptor beta chain was documented in a study of CD8 T cells in ankylosing spondylitis. Study-wide results and caveats: With a CD8+ phenotype, disease-linked clones were relatively rare in peripheral blood.

TCRdb reprocessed the 5' RACE reads with MiXCR, giving one entry per CDR3 protein. The sample includes 200,000 to 300,000 distinct CDR3 sequences, approximately 10% seen only once; the top ten take roughly 2.5%. This clonotype came up many times. Antigen unknown. This clonotype originated in a male donor with ankylosing spondylitis or in good health (not recorded which). The sequencing sample was made of blood, either unsorted or a sorted T cell fraction (not recorded which).

CDR3 nucleotide sequence: TGCAGTGCTAGGTGGGGGGAAAAACTGTTTTTT. It is translated as CSARWGEKLFF. The J gene is TRBJ1-4, the V gene TRBV20-1; perhaps TRBD1 as D (5 bases). The V gene's germline CDR1 is DFQATT and CDR2 SNEGSKA (reference sequence). The CDR3 totals 11 residues. V was cut by 3 bases and J by 8 bases, with 7 bases left in between.